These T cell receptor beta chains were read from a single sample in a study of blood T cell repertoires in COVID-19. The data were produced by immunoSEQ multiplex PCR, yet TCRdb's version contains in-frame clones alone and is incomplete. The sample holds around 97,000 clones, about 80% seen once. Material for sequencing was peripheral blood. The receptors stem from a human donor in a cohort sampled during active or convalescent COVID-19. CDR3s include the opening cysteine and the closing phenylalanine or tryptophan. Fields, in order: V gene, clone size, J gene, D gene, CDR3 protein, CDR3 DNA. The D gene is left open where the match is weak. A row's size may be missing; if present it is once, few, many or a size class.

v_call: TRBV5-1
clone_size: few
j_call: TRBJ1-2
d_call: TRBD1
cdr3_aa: CASSRTGGGDYGYTF
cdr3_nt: TGCGCCAGCAGCCGGACAGGGGGCGGAGACTATGGCTACACCTTC

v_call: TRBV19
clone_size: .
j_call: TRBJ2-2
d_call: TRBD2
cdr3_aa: CASSNRLAGGPGGELFF
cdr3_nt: TGTGCCAGTAGTAACCGACTAGCGGGGGGGCCAGGCGGGGAGCTGTTTTTT

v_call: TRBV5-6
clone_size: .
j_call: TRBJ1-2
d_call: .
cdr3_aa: CASSLMDRIDGYTF
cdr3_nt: TGTGCCAGCAGCCTGATGGACAGAATCGATGGCTACACCTTC

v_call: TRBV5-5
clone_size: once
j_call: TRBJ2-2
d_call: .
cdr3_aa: CASSLGQWGPGGELFF
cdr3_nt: TGTGCCAGCAGCTTGGGGCAATGGGGGCCCGGCGGGGAGCTGTTTTTT

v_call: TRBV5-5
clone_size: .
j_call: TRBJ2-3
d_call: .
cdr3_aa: CASSSNLGLTGDTQYF
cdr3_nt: TGTGCCAGCAGCTCGAACTTGGGTCTAACAGGGGATACGCAGTATTTT

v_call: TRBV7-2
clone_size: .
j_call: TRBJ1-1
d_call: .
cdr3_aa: CASSFGQGTEAFF
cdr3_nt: TGTGCCAGCAGCTTTGGGCAGGGCACTGAAGCTTTCTTT

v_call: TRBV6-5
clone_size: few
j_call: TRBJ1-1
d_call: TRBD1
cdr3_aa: CASKQGMNTEAFF
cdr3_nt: TGTGCCAGCAAACAGGGGATGAACACTGAAGCTTTCTTT

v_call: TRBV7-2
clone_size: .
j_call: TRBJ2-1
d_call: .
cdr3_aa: CASKIAAETYNEQFF
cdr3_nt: TGTGCCAGCAAGATAGCGGCCGAAACCTACAATGAGCAGTTCTTC

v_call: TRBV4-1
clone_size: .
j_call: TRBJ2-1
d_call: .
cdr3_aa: CASSQELGQEFF
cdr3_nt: TGCGCCAGCAGCCAAGAGCTGGGTCAGGAGTTCTTC

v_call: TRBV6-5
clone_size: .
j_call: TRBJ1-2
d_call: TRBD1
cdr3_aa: CASSYRDSNYGYTF
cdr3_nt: TGTGCCAGCAGTTACCGGGACAGCAACTATGGCTACACCTTC

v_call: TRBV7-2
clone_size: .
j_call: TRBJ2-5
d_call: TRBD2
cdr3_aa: CASSLFAGGRETQYF
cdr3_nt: TGTGCCAGCAGCTTATTTGCGGGGGGGCGGGAGACCCAGTACTTC

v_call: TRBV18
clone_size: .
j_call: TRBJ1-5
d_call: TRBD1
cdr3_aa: CASSPTRDRGQPQHF
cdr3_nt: TGTGCCAGCTCACCTACACGGGACAGAGGGCAGCCCCAGCATTTT

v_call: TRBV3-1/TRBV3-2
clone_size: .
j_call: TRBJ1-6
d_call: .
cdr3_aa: CASSLDRFYNSPLHF
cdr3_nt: TGTGCCAGCAGCCTCGACAGATTCTATAATTCACCCCTCCACTTT

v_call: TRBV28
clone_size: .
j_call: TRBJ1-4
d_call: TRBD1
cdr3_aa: CASSPHLGTGDEDEKLFF
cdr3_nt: TGTGCCAGCAGTCCTCACCTGGGGACAGGGGATGAGGATGAAAAACTGTTTTTT